The 4 T cell receptor beta chains given below trace back to one sample, sequenced in a study of blood T cell repertoires in COVID-19. The repertoire was sequenced with immunoSEQ multiplex PCR; TCRdb's copy has only in-frame clones and lacks some. Of nearly 200,000 clones in the sample, approximately 85% were seen once. Sequencing was performed on peripheral blood. The source of these receptors is a woman aged 65 to 85 with active or convalescent COVID-19.

The chain combines TRBV6-2 or TRBV6-3 with TRBJ1-5; weak D call: TRBD1 (5 bases). Germline CDR1 and CDR2: MNHEY and SVGEGT. This CDR3 is 12 amino acids long. The ends were cut back, 6 bases at V and 11 bases at J, with 14 bases in the middle. CDR3 sequence reads: CASSRDRSAQHF. The CDR3 bases are TGTGCCAGCAGCCGTGACAGATCGGCCCAGCATTTT.

The table lists this clone with a few counts. This chain connects TRBV27 to TRBJ2-7; TRBD2 aligns across 10 bases. J gave up 6 bases and V 6 bases, and 8 bases lay outside the gene matches. Looked up from germline, CDR1 is MNHEY and CDR2 is SMNVEV (reference sequence). This CDR3 region has 14 residues. The CDR3 is CASRGAGGQGEQYF. The CDR3 nucleotides read TGTGCCAGCAGGGGAGCGGGAGGGCAGGGCGAGCAGTACTTC.

The chain links TRBV24-1 to TRBJ2-5; D is ambiguous. The CDR3 covers 14 residues. Per the germline V gene, CDR1 is KGHDR and CDR2 is SFDVKD. Trimming shortened V by 4 bases and J by 3 bases, and 11 bases separated the two germline ends. The CDR3, as DNA: TGTGCCACCAGTGAGAACAGTGTAAAAGAGACCCAGTACTTC. Protein sequence: CATSENSVKETQYF.

The rearrangement links TRBV11-3 to TRBJ2-1; D is uncertain. The CDR3 has 14 residues. The V gene lost 1 base and the J gene lost 5 bases, with 9 bases spanning the gap. Per germline, CDR1 SGHNT and CDR2 YENEEA. The CDR3 DNA reads TGTGCCAGCAGCTTAGGGGCAGCACACAATGAGCAGTTCTTC. It encodes CASSLGAAHNEQFF.